The following is a TCR beta chain sequence with its context. The data belong to a study of metastatic and nonmetastatic thyroid tumors. Ahead of thyroid surgery, no patient had received treatment of any kind. TCRdb called clones again from the PCR reads with MiXCR. The sample consists of approximately 13,000 clones, over 25% of them appearing once. Germline CDR1 is DFQATT and CDR2 is SNEGSKA (reference sequence). The ends were cut back, 1 base at V and 2 bases at J, with 14 bases in the middle. There are 15 residues in the CDR3. This chain links TRBV20-1 with TRBJ2-5, with D hard to call. The source material was tumor tissue. This clonotype was sampled from a female donor with papillary thyroid cancer or a benign thyroid nodule (not recorded which). Some clones in this sample may be carry-over from other donors' samples. CDR3 sequence: CSARVFADGQETQYF. The CDR3 DNA reads TGCAGTGCTAGAGTGTTCGCGGACGGACAAGAGACCCAGTACTTC.